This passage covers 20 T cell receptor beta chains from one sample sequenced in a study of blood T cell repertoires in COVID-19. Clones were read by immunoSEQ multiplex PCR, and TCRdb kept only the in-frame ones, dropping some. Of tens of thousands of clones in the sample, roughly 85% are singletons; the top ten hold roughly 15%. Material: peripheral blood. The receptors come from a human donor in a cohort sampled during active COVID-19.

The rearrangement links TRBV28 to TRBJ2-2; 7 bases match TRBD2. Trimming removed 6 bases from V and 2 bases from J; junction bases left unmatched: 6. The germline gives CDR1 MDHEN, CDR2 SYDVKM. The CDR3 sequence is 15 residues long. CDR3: CASRPGTTNTGELFF. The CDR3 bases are TGTGCCAGCAGGCCCGGGACTACTAACACCGGGGAGCTGTTTTTT.

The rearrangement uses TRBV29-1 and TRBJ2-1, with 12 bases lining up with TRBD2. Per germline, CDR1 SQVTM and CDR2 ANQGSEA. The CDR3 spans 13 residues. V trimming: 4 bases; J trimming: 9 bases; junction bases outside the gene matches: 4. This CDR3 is CSVVTSGRFEQFF. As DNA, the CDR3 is TGCAGCGTTGTAACTAGCGGGAGGTTTGAGCAGTTCTTC.

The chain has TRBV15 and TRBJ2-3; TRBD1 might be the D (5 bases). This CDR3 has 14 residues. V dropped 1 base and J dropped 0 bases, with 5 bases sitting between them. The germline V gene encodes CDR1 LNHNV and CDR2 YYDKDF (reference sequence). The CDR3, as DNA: TGTGCCACCAGCAGAGGACAGAGCACAGATACGCAGTATTTT. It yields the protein CATSRGQSTDTQYF.

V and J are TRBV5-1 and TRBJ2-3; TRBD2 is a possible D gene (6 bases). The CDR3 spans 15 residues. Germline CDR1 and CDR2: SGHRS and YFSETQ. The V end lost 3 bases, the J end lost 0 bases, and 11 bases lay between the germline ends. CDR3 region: CASSSPGTSTDTQYF. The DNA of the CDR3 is TGCGCCAGCAGCTCGCCAGGGACTAGCACAGATACGCAGTATTTT.

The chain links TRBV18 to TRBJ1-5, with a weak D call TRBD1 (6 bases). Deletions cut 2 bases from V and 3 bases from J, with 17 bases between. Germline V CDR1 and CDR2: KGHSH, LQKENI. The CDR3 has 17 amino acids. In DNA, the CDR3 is TGTGCCAGCTCACCAGTTCAACGTACAGGGCCCAATCAGCCCCAGCATTTT. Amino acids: CASSPVQRTGPNQPQHF.

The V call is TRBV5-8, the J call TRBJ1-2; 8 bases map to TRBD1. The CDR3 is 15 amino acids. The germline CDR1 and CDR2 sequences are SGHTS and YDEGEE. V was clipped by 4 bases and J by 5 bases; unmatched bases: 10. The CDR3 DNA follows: TGTGCCAGCAGCCTCGGGACAGGTCTATGGTATGGCTACACCTTC. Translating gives CASSLGTGLWYGYTF. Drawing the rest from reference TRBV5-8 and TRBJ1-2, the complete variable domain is EAGVTQSPTHLIKTRGQQATLRCSPISGHTSVYWYQQALGLGLQFLLWYDEGEERNRGNFPPRFSGRQFPNYSSELNVNALELEDSALYLCASSLGTGLWYGYTFGSGTRLTVV.

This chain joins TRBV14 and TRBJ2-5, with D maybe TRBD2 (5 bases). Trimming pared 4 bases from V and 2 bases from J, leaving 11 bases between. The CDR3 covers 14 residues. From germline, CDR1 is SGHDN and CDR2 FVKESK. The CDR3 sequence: CASSPGLSQETQYF. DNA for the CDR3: TGTGCCAGCAGCCCAGGACTCTCTCAAGAGACCCAGTACTTC.

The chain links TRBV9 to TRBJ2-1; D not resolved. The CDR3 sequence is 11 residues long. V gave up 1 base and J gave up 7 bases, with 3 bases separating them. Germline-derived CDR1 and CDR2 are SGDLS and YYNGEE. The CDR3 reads CASSVRNEQFF. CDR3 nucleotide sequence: TGTGCCAGCAGCGTACGTAATGAGCAGTTCTTC.

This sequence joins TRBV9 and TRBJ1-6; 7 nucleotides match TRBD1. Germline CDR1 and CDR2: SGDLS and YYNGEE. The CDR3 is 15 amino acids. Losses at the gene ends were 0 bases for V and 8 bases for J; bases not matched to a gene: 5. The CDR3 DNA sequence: TGTGCCAGCAGCGTAGGAGGGGGCCCTTATTCACCCCTCCACTTT. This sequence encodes CASSVGGGPYSPLHF.

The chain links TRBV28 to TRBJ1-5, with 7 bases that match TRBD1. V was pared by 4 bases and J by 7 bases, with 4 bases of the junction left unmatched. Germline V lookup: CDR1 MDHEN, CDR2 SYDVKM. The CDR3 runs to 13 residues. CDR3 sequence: CASSSTGRQPQHF. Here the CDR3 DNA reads TGTGCCAGCAGTTCGACAGGGCGGCAGCCCCAGCATTTT.

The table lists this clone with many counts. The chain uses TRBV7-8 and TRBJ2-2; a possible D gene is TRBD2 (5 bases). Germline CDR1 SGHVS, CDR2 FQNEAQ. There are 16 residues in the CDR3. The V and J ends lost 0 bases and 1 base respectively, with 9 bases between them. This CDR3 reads CASSLAGVENTGELFF. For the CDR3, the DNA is TGTGCCAGCAGCTTAGCGGGAGTCGAGAACACCGGGGAGCTGTTTTTT.

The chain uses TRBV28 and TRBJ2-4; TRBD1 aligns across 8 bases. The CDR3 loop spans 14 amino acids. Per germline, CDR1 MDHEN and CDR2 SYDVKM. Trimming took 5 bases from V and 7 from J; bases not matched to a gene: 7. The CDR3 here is CASSLGTGGNIQYF. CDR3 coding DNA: TGTGCCAGCAGTCTCGGGACAGGCGGCAACATTCAGTACTTC. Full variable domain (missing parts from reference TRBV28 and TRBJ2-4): DVKVTQSSRYLVKRTGEKVFLECVQDMDHENMFWYRQDPGLGLRLIYFSYDVKMKEKGDIPEGYSVSREKKERFSLILESASTNQTSMYLCASSLGTGGNIQYFGAGTRLSVL.

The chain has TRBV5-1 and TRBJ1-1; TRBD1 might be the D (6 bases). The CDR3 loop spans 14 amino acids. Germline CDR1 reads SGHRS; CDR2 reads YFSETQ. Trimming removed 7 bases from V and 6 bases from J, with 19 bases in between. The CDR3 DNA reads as TGCGCCAGCGCCTCCACAGGGAGGGATTCTGAAGCTTTCTTT. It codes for CASASTGRDSEAFF.

In DNA form, the CDR3 reads TGTGCCAGCAGCGGCGAGCGGGGGGGGAGCACAGATACGCAGTATTTT. Translating it yields CASSGERGGSTDTQYF. This rearrangement joins TRBV9 to TRBJ2-3; 10 bases align to TRBD2. Germline CDR1 is SGDLS and CDR2 is YYNGEE. Germline trimming cut 3 bases from V and 0 bases from J; bases unmatched to any gene: 4. The CDR3 loop spans 16 amino acids.

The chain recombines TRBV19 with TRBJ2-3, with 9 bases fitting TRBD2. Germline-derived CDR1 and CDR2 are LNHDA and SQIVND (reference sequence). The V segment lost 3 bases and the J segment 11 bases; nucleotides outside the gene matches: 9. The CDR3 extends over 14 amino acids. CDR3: CASSMAGREGMQYF. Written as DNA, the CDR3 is TGTGCCAGTAGTATGGCGGGGCGGGAGGGAATGCAGTATTTT.

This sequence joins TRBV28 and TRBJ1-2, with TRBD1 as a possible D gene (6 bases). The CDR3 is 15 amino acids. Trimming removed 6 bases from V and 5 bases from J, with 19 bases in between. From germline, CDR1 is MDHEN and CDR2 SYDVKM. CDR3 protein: CASRPFGQSLYGYTF. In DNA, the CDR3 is TGTGCCAGCAGGCCCTTTGGACAGTCCTTGTATGGCTACACCTTC.

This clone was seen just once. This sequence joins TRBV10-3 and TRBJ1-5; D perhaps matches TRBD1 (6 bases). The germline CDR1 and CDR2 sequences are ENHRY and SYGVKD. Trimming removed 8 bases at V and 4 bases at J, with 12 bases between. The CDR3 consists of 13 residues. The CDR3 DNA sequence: TGTGCCATCTCCGGACAGATGAATCAGCCCCAGCATTTT. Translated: CAISGQMNQPQHF.

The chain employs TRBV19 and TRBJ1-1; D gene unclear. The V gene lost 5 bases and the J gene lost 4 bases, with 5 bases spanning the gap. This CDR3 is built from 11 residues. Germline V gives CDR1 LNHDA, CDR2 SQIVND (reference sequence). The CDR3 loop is CASSGGTEAFF. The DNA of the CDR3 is TGTGCCAGTAGTGGAGGCACTGAAGCTTTCTTT.

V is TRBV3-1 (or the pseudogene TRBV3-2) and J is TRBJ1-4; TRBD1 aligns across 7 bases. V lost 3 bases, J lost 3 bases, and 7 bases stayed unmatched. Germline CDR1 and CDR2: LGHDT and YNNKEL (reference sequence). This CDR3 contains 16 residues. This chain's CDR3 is CASSQETGAANEKLFF. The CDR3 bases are TGTGCCAGCAGCCAGGAAACAGGGGCGGCTAATGAAAAACTGTTTTTT.

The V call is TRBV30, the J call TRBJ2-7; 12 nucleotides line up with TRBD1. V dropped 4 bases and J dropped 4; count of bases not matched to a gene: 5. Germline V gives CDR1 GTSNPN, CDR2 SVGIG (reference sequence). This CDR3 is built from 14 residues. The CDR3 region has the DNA TGTGCCTGGAAATGGGACAGGGGGCCATACGAGCAGTACTTC. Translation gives CAWKWDRGPYEQYF.